Listed here are 27 T cell receptor beta chains from one sample, sequenced in a study of CD8 T cells in Susac syndrome (dated by TCRdb to about 2019). Libraries were built with the immunoSEQ multiplex PCR assay. RNA was extracted with the RNeasy kit and roughly 0.45 to 1 ug was reverse transcribed using random hexamers. The public reads were quality trimmed at Q25 with fastp and then assembled into clones with MiXCR by TCRdb, keeping productive beta chains. Merged by CDR3 protein, the rows form single entries marked with the most common genes and DNA. This sample holds 95,000 to 150,000 distinct CDR3 sequences; 85% to 95% were observed only once. The ten biggest clones cover about 0.28% of the sample. Sequencing was carried out using CD8+ T cells from PBMCs. These receptor sequences come from a human donor with Susac syndrome.

The J gene is TRBJ2-6, the V gene TRBV6-2 or TRBV6-3, with unresolved D. The length of the CDR3 is 16 residues. Germline CDR1 is MNHEY and CDR2 is SVGEGT. V was shortened by 2 bases and J by 0 bases, with 8 bases between the two germline ends. CDR3 bases: TGTGCCAGCAGTTACATTCTTTCCTCTGGGGCCAACGTCCTGACTTTC. Residues: CASSYILSSGANVLTF.

This chain links TRBV20-1 with TRBJ2-1, with a possible D match to TRBD2 (7 bases). V was trimmed by 7 bases and J by 6 bases, leaving 16 bases between them. The CDR3 length is 13 residues. Looked up from germline, CDR1 is DFQATT and CDR2 is SNEGSKA (reference sequence). In DNA, the CDR3 is TGCAGTGTCAGGCCGGGGGGCACCAATGAGCAGTTCTTC. It translates to CSVRPGGTNEQFF.

The chain carries TRBV11-2 and TRBJ1-2; TRBD1 matches at 7 bases. V gave up 2 bases and J gave up 0 bases; unmatched junction bases: 6. CDR3 size: 16 residues. Germline CDR1 and CDR2: SGHAT and FQNNGV. The CDR3 DNA follows: TGTGCCAGCAGCTTATCAATAGGGACAGCTAACTATGGCTACACCTTC. Its translation: CASSLSIGTANYGYTF.

Here the CDR3 DNA reads TGTGCCAGCAGCTTACTAGCGGGGGGGCTGGGGGAGCAGTTCTTC. Its protein is CASSLLAGGLGEQFF. The J gene is TRBJ2-1, the V gene TRBV11-2; TRBD2 aligns across 12 bases. The trim removed 2 bases at V and 10 bases at J, leaving 6 bases unmatched. This CDR3 is 15 amino acids long. CDR1 SGHAT and CDR2 FQNNGV come from the germline V gene.

This chain links TRBV20-1 with TRBJ2-3; TRBD2 might be the D (6 bases). The germline V and J ends were trimmed by 6 bases and 4 bases, with 11 bases remaining between them. Germline-derived CDR1 and CDR2 are DFQATT and SNEGSKA (reference sequence). CDR3 length: 12 residues. The CDR3 nucleotides are TGCAGTGCCGTGGGGGGAGCAGATACGCAGTATTTT. As protein: CSAVGGADTQYF.

This chain joins TRBV7-8 and TRBJ2-7; 9 nucleotides agree with TRBD1. The V and J ends lost 4 bases and 6 bases, in that order; junction bases with no gene match: 10. The CDR3 sequence is 15 residues long. Looked up from germline, CDR1 is SGHVS and CDR2 is FQNEAQ. The CDR3 sequence: CASSSVGQGFGEQYF. CDR3 bases: TGTGCCAGCAGCTCCGTAGGACAGGGGTTTGGCGAGCAGTACTTC.

V is TRBV29-1 and J is TRBJ2-3, with 7 bases lining up with TRBD2. Trimming removed 7 bases from V and 2 bases from J; junction bases left unmatched: 6. Per germline, CDR1 SQVTM and CDR2 ANQGSEA. This CDR3 spans 13 amino acids. Here the CDR3 DNA reads TGCAGCGGGCGGGGGTGGGCCACAGATACGCAGTATTTT. Translating it yields CSGRGWATDTQYF.

This chain links TRBV4-1 with TRBJ2-7; 7 positions agree with TRBD2. The ends lost 3 bases at V and 6 bases at J; junction bases unmatched: 14. Germline V gene data show CDR1 as MGHRA and CDR2 as YSYEKL. The CDR3 covers 16 residues. The CDR3 here is CASSQRVGEGFGEQYF. In nucleotides, the CDR3 is TGCGCCAGCAGCCAGAGGGTAGGGGAGGGGTTCGGCGAGCAGTACTTC.

The V and J genes are TRBV13 and TRBJ1-1; no firm D call. This CDR3 has 14 residues. Germline CDR1 reads PRHDT; CDR2 reads FYEKMQ (reference sequence). The V end lost 2 bases, the J end lost 1 base, and 8 bases lay between the germline ends. The CDR3 loop reads CASSLKQRNTEAFF. As DNA, the CDR3 is TGTGCCAGCAGCTTAAAACAGAGGAACACTGAAGCTTTCTTT.

This clonotype appeared a single time. The genes are TRBV27 and TRBJ1-2; D possibly corresponds to TRBD1 (5 bases). Germline V gives CDR1 MNHEY, CDR2 SMNVEV (reference sequence). Deletions cut 2 bases from V and 6 bases from J, with 10 bases between. The CDR3 is made up of 13 amino acids. The CDR3 sequence is CASSLAGWDGYTF. DNA of the CDR3: TGTGCCAGCAGTTTAGCAGGGTGGGATGGCTACACCTTC.

This clonotype appeared once. The chain links TRBV9 to TRBJ1-1; D gene unclear. Trimming removed 0 bases from V and 3 bases from J, with 6 bases in between. CDR1 is SGDLS and CDR2 is YYNGEE in the germline V gene. This CDR3 comprises 13 residues. CDR3 bases: TGTGCCAGCAGCGTAGGGCAGGACACTGAAGCTTTCTTT. Translating gives CASSVGQDTEAFF.

The chain recombines TRBV6-5 with TRBJ2-2, with 8 bases matching TRBD2. The CDR3 length is 17 residues. J gave up 1 base and V 0 bases, and 4 bases lay outside the gene matches. Germline CDR1 and CDR2: MNHEY and SVGAGI. The DNA of the CDR3 is TGTGCCAGCAGTTACTCGAGCCGGGGGGGGAACACCGGGGAGCTGTTTTTT. It codes for CASSYSSRGGNTGELFF.

V gene TRBV5-1 combines with J gene TRBJ2-1, with TRBD1 matching over 7 bases. The CDR3 runs to 13 residues. Germline V gene data show CDR1 as SGHRS and CDR2 as YFSETQ. Trimming cost V 2 bases and J 7 bases; bases outside gene matches: 3. CDR3: CASSFGTENEQFF. DNA for the CDR3: TGCGCCAGCAGCTTCGGGACAGAGAATGAGCAGTTCTTC.

V is TRBV27 and J is TRBJ1-5, with a possible D match to TRBD1 (5 bases). CDR3 length: 15 residues. Germline CDR1 is MNHEY and CDR2 is SMNVEV (reference sequence). V was pared by 6 bases and J by 3 bases, with 15 bases between. The CDR3 sequence: CASSLGQGFNQPQHF. CDR3 nucleotide sequence: TGTGCCAGCAGCCTAGGTCAGGGATTCAATCAGCCCCAGCATTTT.

The chain carries TRBV27 and TRBJ2-5, with D perhaps matching TRBD2 (5 bases). V was clipped by 0 bases and J by 6 bases, with 17 bases between them. The CDR3 consists of 16 residues. In germline, CDR1 is MNHEY, CDR2 SMNVEV (reference sequence). CDR3 in DNA: TGTGCCAGCAGTTTATCCTCCGCGGCGGGTTTAAAGACCCAGTACTTC. It specifies CASSLSSAAGLKTQYF.

The chain joins TRBV20-1 to TRBJ2-7; 10 positions match TRBD2. The CDR3 totals 16 residues. Looked up from germline, CDR1 is DFQATT and CDR2 is SNEGSKA (reference sequence). The J segment lost 2 bases and the V segment lost 3 bases, leaving 10 bases of the junction unmatched. The CDR3: CSARGNSGGPTYEQYF. CDR3 DNA: TGCAGTGCTAGGGGCAATAGCGGGGGGCCCACCTACGAGCAGTACTTC.

This rearrangement joins TRBV9 to TRBJ1-2; the D gene is possibly TRBD1 (6 bases). Deletions cut 1 base from V and 13 bases from J, with 14 bases between. This CDR3 contains 12 residues. Germline assignment: CDR1 SGDLS and CDR2 YYNGEE. The CDR3 coding sequence is TGTGCCAGCAGCGTAACATCGGGGGCCTTCACCTTC. Translating it yields CASSVTSGAFTF.

This chain links TRBV7-2 with TRBJ2-5; weak D call: TRBD2 (5 bases). Germline V lookup: CDR1 SGHTA, CDR2 FQGNSA. The CDR3 totals 11 residues. V dropped 4 bases and J dropped 7 bases, with 7 bases sitting between them. The CDR3 DNA reads TGTGCCAGCAGCTCCGGAGGGACCCAGTACTTC. Amino acids: CASSSGGTQYF.

The chain couples TRBV9 to TRBJ2-5; TRBD2 is a possible D gene (6 bases). The CDR3 runs to 16 residues. V was shortened by 0 bases and J by 3 bases, with 15 bases between the two germline ends. Germline V lookup: CDR1 SGDLS, CDR2 YYNGEE. In nucleotides, the CDR3 is TGTGCCAGCAGCGTAGAGGGCGGGGCTCTGGAAGAGACCCAGTACTTC. Translation: CASSVEGGALEETQYF.

The V and J genes are TRBV15 and TRBJ2-5; TRBD1 agrees at 8 bases. Trimming cost V 1 base and J 5 bases; bases outside gene matches: 6. The CDR3 length is 15 residues. Germline V CDR1 and CDR2: LNHNV, YYDKDF (reference sequence). CDR3 sequence (DNA): TGTGCCACCAGCAGAGCTCGGACAGGGTACGAGACCCAGTACTTC. It translates to CATSRARTGYETQYF.

The CDR3 region is CASSLFGGDEQYF. In DNA, the CDR3 is TGTGCCAGCAGTTTATTTGGGGGGGACGAGCAGTACTTC. This chain uses TRBV12-3 or TRBV12-4 with TRBJ2-7, with TRBD2 matching over 7 bases. The CDR3 is 13 amino acids. V lost 2 bases, J lost 5 bases, and 3 bases stayed unmatched.

V and J are TRBV9 and TRBJ2-3, with 9 bases lining up with TRBD1. Trimming at V came to 0 bases and at J to 2 bases, leaving 7 bases not matched to a gene. The CDR3 contains 17 residues. The germline CDR1 and CDR2 sequences are SGDLS and YYNGEE. In nucleotides, the CDR3 is TGTGCCAGCAGCGTAGCGGGGACAGGGTTTGACACAGATACGCAGTATTTT. Translating it yields CASSVAGTGFDTDTQYF.

This sequence joins TRBV7-3 and TRBJ2-1; 10 bases align to TRBD2. Germline CDR1 SGHTA, CDR2 FQGTGA. The CDR3 extends over 14 amino acids. Trimming took 5 bases from V and 7 from J; bases not matched to a gene: 5. CDR3 coding DNA: TGTGCCAGCAGCGAAGGTAGCGGGGGGAATGAGCAGTTCTTC. Translated, it gives CASSEGSGGNEQFF.

The gene calls are TRBV9 and TRBJ2-1, with D tentatively TRBD2 (5 bases). Per germline, CDR1 SGDLS and CDR2 YYNGEE. The germline V and J ends were trimmed by 3 bases and 5 bases, with 12 bases remaining between them. This CDR3 has 14 amino acids. For the CDR3, the DNA is TGTGCCAGCAGCGATTTGACGGGGAACAATGAGCAGTTCTTC. Translated: CASSDLTGNNEQFF.

V usage is TRBV21-1 and J usage is TRBJ2-6; the table calls TRBD1, which could not be checked here. TRBV21-1 is annotated as a pseudogene. This CDR3 comprises 16 residues. CDR3 residues: CASSKFQGTGANVLTF. CDR3 nucleotides: TGTGCCAGCAGCAAATTCCAGGGGACTGGGGCCAACGTCCTGACTTTC.

This chain uses TRBV12-3 or TRBV12-4 with TRBJ2-7, with 10 bases that match TRBD2. V was pared by 6 bases and J by 4 bases, with 9 bases of the junction left unmatched. The CDR3 is 15 amino acids. The CDR3 DNA follows: TGTGCCAGCAGACTTTCTAGCGGGGGACTTTACGAGCAGTACTTC. This sequence encodes CASRLSSGGLYEQYF.

The rearrangement links TRBV20-1 to TRBJ2-7; 7 nucleotides agree with TRBD2. V gave up 6 bases and J gave up 0 bases; unmatched junction bases: 11. Germline values: CDR1 DFQATT, CDR2 SNEGSKA (reference sequence). This CDR3 is 15 amino acids long. The DNA for the CDR3 is TGCAGTGCCCAGAGCGGGGATCGGAGCTCCTACGAGCAGTACTTC. Translating it yields CSAQSGDRSSYEQYF.